Following are 10 T cell receptor beta chains from one sample sequenced in a study of cytomegalovirus exposure and HLA in healthy donors. The PCR employed 60 Vbeta primers together with 13 Jbeta primers. The protocol was immunoSEQ multiplex PCR, while the TCRdb copy is restricted to in-frame clones and leaves out a portion. Here the sample spans 150,000 to 170,000 clones, more than 75% being singletons. Sequenced material: PBMCs. These receptors came from a man aged 30-40 years in good health and CMV-seropositive.

This rearrangement joins TRBV15 to TRBJ1-5; 9 bases map to TRBD1. Germline loops: CDR1 LNHNV, CDR2 YYDKDF (reference sequence). This CDR3 contains 15 residues. J lost 8 bases, V lost 0 bases, and 5 bases had no gene match. The CDR3 nucleotides read TGTGCCACCAGCAGAGATCCGGACAGGGGCGAGCCCCAGCATTTT. This translates into CATSRDPDRGEPQHF.

The rearrangement links TRBV28 to TRBJ2-7; D is undetermined. Germline V gene lookup returns CDR1 MDHEN and CDR2 SYDVKM. The CDR3 has 14 amino acids. The V end lost 8 bases, the J end lost 2 bases, and 16 bases lay between the germline ends. CDR3 DNA sequence: TGTGCCAGCGGATGGCAGACACCAACCTACGAGCAGTACTTC. Encoded protein: CASGWQTPTYEQYF.

V and J are TRBV6-6 and TRBJ2-7; tentative D call: TRBD1 (6 bases). This CDR3 contains 14 residues. CDR1 is MNHNY, CDR2 SVGAGI, per germline (reference sequence). Trimming removed 0 bases from V and 0 bases from J, with 6 bases in between. The CDR3 here is CASSYSDSSYEQYF. CDR3 sequence (DNA): TGTGCCAGCAGTTACTCGGACAGCTCCTACGAGCAGTACTTC.

This chain uses TRBV6-5 with TRBJ1-4; D perhaps matches TRBD1 (5 bases). Between the trimmed V and J ends, which lost 0 bases and 6 bases, there was a span of 11 bases. The germline CDR1 and CDR2 sequences are MNHEY and SVGAGI. The CDR3 runs to 15 residues. The DNA of the CDR3 is TGTGCCAGCAGTTACTCGGGGGGACCTTATGAAAAACTGTTTTTT. It is translated as CASSYSGGPYEKLFF.

The chain recombines TRBV2 with TRBJ1-6; 8 bases line up with TRBD1. Germline assignment: CDR1 SNHLY and CDR2 FYNNEI. V was clipped by 6 bases and J by 8 bases; unmatched bases: 6. The CDR3 is 14 amino acids. This chain's CDR3 is CASSPGQVDSPLHF. The CDR3 DNA reads TGTGCCAGCAGCCCGGGACAGGTAGATTCACCCCTCCACTTT. Full variable domain (missing parts from reference TRBV2 and TRBJ1-6): EPEVTQTPSHQVTQMGQEVILRCVPISNHLYFYWYRQILGQKVEFLVSFYNNEISEKSEIFDDQFSVERPDGSNFTLKIRSTKLEDSAMYFCASSPGQVDSPLHFGNGTRLTVT.

The rearrangement joins TRBV5-1 to TRBJ2-3; 11 positions agree with TRBD2. J was trimmed by 6 bases and V by 0 bases; bases with no gene match: 6. The V gene's germline CDR1 is SGHRS and CDR2 YFSETQ. This CDR3 is built from 16 residues. CDR3 amino acids: CASSLASTSGSDTQYF. The CDR3, as DNA: TGCGCCAGCAGCTTGGCCTCTACTAGCGGGAGTGATACGCAGTATTTT.

This rearrangement joins TRBV28 to TRBJ1-5; D may be TRBD1 (5 bases). Trimming pared 1 base from V and 5 bases from J, leaving 15 bases between. Germline-derived CDR1 and CDR2 are MDHEN and SYDVKM. The CDR3 has 16 amino acids. This chain's CDR3 is CASSLYLEQEYQPQHF. The DNA of the CDR3 is TGTGCCAGCAGTTTATACCTAGAACAGGAGTATCAGCCCCAGCATTTT. Full variable domain (remainder filled in from reference TRBV28 and TRBJ1-5): DVKVTQSSRYLVKRTGEKVFLECVQDMDHENMFWYRQDPGLGLRLIYFSYDVKMKEKGDIPEGYSVSREKKERFSLILESASTNQTSMYLCASSLYLEQEYQPQHFGDGTRLSIL.

The CDR3 DNA reads as TGTGCCAGCAGTGAATATGAGGGTAGCACAGATACGCAGTATTTT. Translated: CASSEYEGSTDTQYF. V gene TRBV25-1 combines with J gene TRBJ2-3; perhaps TRBD2 as D (5 bases). V shed 0 bases and J shed 0 bases, with 7 bases lying between them. Germline values: CDR1 MGHDK, CDR2 SYGVNS. This CDR3 comprises 15 residues.

J is TRBJ2-2 and V is TRBV21-1; the D call of TRBD2 is as the table states it, not checked on the DNA. TRBV21-1 is a pseudogene segment. The CDR3 contains 16 residues. CDR3 DNA sequence: TGTGCCAGCAGCAGGAGAGGGGGGGCGAGGGCCGGGGAGCTGTTTTTT. Translation gives CASSRRGGARAGELFF.

The V and J genes are TRBV27 and TRBJ2-3; possible D gene TRBD1, 6 bases. CDR1 is MNHEY, CDR2 SMNVEV, per germline (reference sequence). Trimming removed 6 bases from V and 2 bases from J, with 18 bases in between. The CDR3 has 16 residues. CDR3 amino acids: CASRETHRASTDTQYF. DNA of the CDR3: TGTGCCAGCAGAGAAACCCACAGGGCCTCCACAGATACGCAGTATTTT.